One sample yielded the 5 T cell receptor beta chains listed below, sequenced in a study of blood T cell repertoires in COVID-19. Sequenced by immunoSEQ multiplex PCR; TCRdb stores in-frame clones only, minus some. The data contain roughly 200,000 clones, more than 80% of them singletons. Sample: PBMCs or T cells enriched from blood (not recorded which). These receptors all stem from a man aged 40-50 years who had recovered from COVID-19.

The genes are TRBV6-1 and TRBJ1-5; D remains unclear. Germline CDR1 and CDR2: MNHNS and SASEGT. This CDR3 is 14 amino acids long. The V gene lost 3 bases and the J gene lost 0 bases, with 6 bases spanning the gap. DNA of the CDR3: TGTGCCAGCAGTGAGGGGAGTAGCAATCAGCCCCAGCATTTT. This gives the protein CASSEGSSNQPQHF.

V gene TRBV6-1 combines with J gene TRBJ2-7, with a weak D call TRBD2 (7 bases). This CDR3 has 16 residues. Germline V gives CDR1 MNHNS, CDR2 SASEGT. Trimming removed 2 bases from V and 5 bases from J, with 19 bases in between. The CDR3 sequence: CASSESGGLNLNEQYF. CDR3 bases: TGTGCCAGCAGTGAATCCGGGGGGCTTAATCTAAACGAGCAGTACTTC.

V and J are TRBV5-1 and TRBJ1-1, with a weak D call TRBD1 (5 bases). Looked up from germline, CDR1 is SGHRS and CDR2 is YFSETQ. Trimming removed 5 bases at V and 2 bases at J, with 10 bases between. The CDR3 sequence is 13 residues long. The CDR3 is CASRGQGNTEAFF. The CDR3 bases are TGCGCCAGCAGAGGGCAGGGAAACACTGAAGCTTTCTTT.

Of note for this clone: The sample holds other DNA sequences that translate to the same CDR3. This chain links TRBV9 with TRBJ1-2; 7 positions match TRBD1. V shed 0 bases, J shed 6 bases, and the junction held 2 bases outside the gene matches. The CDR3 length is 13 residues. Germline CDR1 is SGDLS and CDR2 is YYNGEE. CDR3 nucleotides: TGTGCCAGCAGCGTAGGAACAGGGGATGGCTACACCTTC. Translated, it gives CASSVGTGDGYTF.

The rearrangement uses TRBV7-6 and TRBJ2-2, with D possibly matching TRBD1 (6 bases). The CDR3 is made up of 14 amino acids. Trimming stripped 8 bases from V and 7 bases from J, with 17 bases between. Germline loops: CDR1 SGHVS, CDR2 FNYEAQ. CDR3 nucleotides: TGTGCCAGCGGTACCGGGACAACCAACGGGGAGCTGTTTTTT. Its protein product is CASGTGTTNGELFF. Variable domain in full (rest from reference TRBV7-6 and TRBJ2-2): GAGVSQSPRYKVTKRGQDVALRCDPISGHVSLYWYRQALGQGPEFLTYFNYEAQQDKSGLPNDRFSAERPEGSISTLTIQRTEQRDSAMYRCASGTGTTNGELFFGEGSRLTVL.